The following is a T cell receptor (beta chain) sequence with its context. This receptor's antigen is unknown. Per-base quality was not reported, and no clone a single base away is much larger than it. The CDR3 sequence holds 12 residues, the cysteine and phenylalanine included. Only CDR3 DNA remains: 36 bases, in frame from the first base. The germline V gene provides CDR1 SGHVS and CDR2 FQNEAQ. From V the trimming removes 7 bases and from J it removes 6 bases, while the gene matches leave 5 bases of the junction unaccounted for. This record comes from a study of T cells in Graves' hyperthyroidism and ophthalmopathy (dated by TCRdb to the late 2010s). Background on the whole study: To identify distinguishing TCR V-J signatures, a discovery cohort of around 100 patients was used, comprising 40 to 45 with Graves' ophthalmopathy and under 60 with stable Graves' hyperthyroidism. In about 6 Graves' hyperthyroidism patients, the study also compared T-cell repertoires from thyroid tissue with T-cell repertoires from blood. After sampling, hyperthyroidism patients received methimazole starting at 30 mg daily, and ophthalmopathy patients received high-dose intravenous methylprednisolone. Prospective prediction of ophthalmopathy was tested in an independent validation cohort consisting of under 20 hyperthyroidism patients and approximately 16 patients who later progressed to ophthalmopathy. According to the paper, TCR Vbeta CDR3 sequencing was carried out on roughly 130 peripheral blood samples, which came from over 40 ophthalmopathy, around 75 hyperthyroidism and about 17 progressor patients. For training and testing, the 100 patients in the discovery cohort were randomly divided in a 7:3 ratio. The paper's findings and limits, for the study overall: Sample size was not statistically predetermined, and investigators were not blinded to group allocation. In validation, the model predicted progression to ophthalmopathy with approximately 71% sensitivity and around 72% specificity, a median of about 6 months before onset. Most expanded thyroid clonotypes (frequency above 0.001) were also found in blood, which suggests that blood repertoires may mirror thyroid immune responses. Ophthalmopathy was separated from stable hyperthyroidism by a 13 V-J signature model, with approximately 89% sensitivity and about 81% specificity obtained in cross-validation and 80%/75% obtained in testing.

The TCR beta CDR3 regions were amplified from RNA transcripts. For the first round of RT-PCR on the TCR CDR3, the HTBI primer set was used together with the Qiagen OneStep RT-PCR kit. Libraries were constructed in a second round of multiplex PCR, after which size selection and purification were performed. The libraries were sequenced on an Illumina HiSeq2000 using paired-end 100 bp reads. Per the authors' processing: SOAPnuke was used to process the raw data, throwing out any read that contained adapters or uncalled bases, had a mean Phred below 15, or lacked an exact constant-primer or identifier match. COPE v1.2.5 was used to merge the high-quality paired reads, and each unique nucleotide sequence was defined as a clonotype. MiTCR v1.1 was used to align the clonotypes against IMGT TRBV, TRBD and TRBJ reference segments. Only V-J combinations with frequency above 0.0001, covering about 99% of repertoires, were analysed. A TCS score was defined as the ratio between F50 (clonal expansion) and ExV (chaos), using BLOSUM62-based TCRdist between CDR3 peptides within each V-J. Welch's t-statistics and random forest reduced roughly 530 V-J features to roughly 13, which were used in a naive Bayes classifier (R e1071). The public reads were quality trimmed at Q25 with fastp and then assembled into clones with MiXCR by TCRdb, keeping productive beta chains. Entries that share a CDR3 protein sequence are merged under the most common genes and DNA. TCRdb's processing, not the study's, gives the V and J calls here. The sample data list hundreds of thousands of distinct CDR3 sequences, and approximately 44% of these were observed just once. The top ten clones comprise 8.2% of the sample.

Stable Graves' hyperthyroidism was defined as no progression to ophthalmopathy during 18 months of follow-up. Hyperthyroidism patients were newly diagnosed, with disease duration under 2 months, and aged 18 to 65 years. Any patient with an uncontrolled infection, another autoimmune disease, pregnancy or lactation was excluded. Diagnoses were established on the basis of clinical symptoms, serum thyroxine and TRAb, thyroid ultrasound, and orbital computed tomography. Trizol reagent was used to extract total RNA, and RNA quality was then checked on an Agilent 2100 Bioanalyzer. The sequenced sample consisted of peripheral blood or thyroid tissue (not recorded which). The chain was built from TRBV7-8 and TRBJ2-7, and 8 bases in between align with TRBD1. The clonotype originates from a woman in her late teens or twenties with Graves' hyperthyroidism. Donor details come from another sample of the same person, matched by shared clones. The CDR3 in this case is CASKPGGIEQYF. Here is the DNA: TGTGCCAGCAAACCAGGGGGCATCGAGCAGTACTTC.